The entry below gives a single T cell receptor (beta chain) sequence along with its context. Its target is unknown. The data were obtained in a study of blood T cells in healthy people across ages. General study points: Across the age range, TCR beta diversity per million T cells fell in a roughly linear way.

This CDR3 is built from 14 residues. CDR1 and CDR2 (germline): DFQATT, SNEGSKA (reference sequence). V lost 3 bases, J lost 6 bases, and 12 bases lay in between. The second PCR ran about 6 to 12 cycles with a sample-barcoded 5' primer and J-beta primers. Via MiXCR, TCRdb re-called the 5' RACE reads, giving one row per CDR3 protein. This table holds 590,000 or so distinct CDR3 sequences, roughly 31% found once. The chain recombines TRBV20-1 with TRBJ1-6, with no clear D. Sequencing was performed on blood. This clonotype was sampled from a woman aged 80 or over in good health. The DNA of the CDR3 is TGCAGTGCTAGTGAGCAACAGCCTAATTCACCCCTCCACTTT. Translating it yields CSASEQQPNSPLHF.